Below, 26 T cell receptor beta chains from the same sample are listed, as sequenced in a study of T cell changes during pregnancy in multiple sclerosis. TCRdb keeps only in-frame clones here, not all; method: immunoSEQ multiplex PCR. Counted here are around 56,000 clones, over 80% occurring once; the ten biggest clones make up roughly 0.7%. The starting material was CD4+ T cells from peripheral blood mononuclear cells, obtained in the first trimester of pregnancy. These receptors were taken from a female donor with multiple sclerosis, enrolled in a pregnancy study.

The rearrangement links TRBV5-6 to TRBJ2-5, with 8 bases lining up with TRBD2. J was trimmed by 4 bases and V by 3 bases; bases with no gene match: 8. The CDR3 has 15 amino acids. Germline-derived CDR1 and CDR2 are SGHDT and YYEEEE. CDR3 sequence: CASSWGLGVRETQYF. In nucleotides, the CDR3 is TGTGCCAGCAGCTGGGGACTAGGCGTCCGAGAGACCCAGTACTTC. The full variable domain, its missing parts supplied by reference TRBV5-6 and TRBJ2-5, is DAGVTQSPTHLIKTRGQQVTLRCSPKSGHDTVSWYQQALGQGPQFIFQYYEEEERQRGNFPDRFSGHQFPNYSSELNVNALLLGDSALYLCASSWGLGVRETQYFGPGTRLLVL.

This clone was found once. The V gene is TRBV10-3, the J gene TRBJ1-1; TRBD1 is a possible D gene (6 bases). The CDR3 length is 13 residues. Trimming left V 7 bases short and J 0 bases short, with 9 bases between. Germline CDR1 ENHRY, CDR2 SYGVKD. This chain's CDR3 is CAITGQMNTEAFF. The CDR3 region has the DNA TGTGCCATCACCGGACAGATGAACACTGAAGCTTTCTTT.

The chain recombines TRBV4-2 with TRBJ2-5, with TRBD2 matching over 11 bases. The CDR3 length is 15 residues. The V gene end was trimmed by 1 base and the J gene end by 7 bases; junction bases not matched to a gene: 5. Germline-derived CDR1 and CDR2 are LGHNA and YNFKEQ. CDR3 sequence reads: CASSQGLAGGGTQYF. In DNA form, the CDR3 reads TGTGCCAGCAGCCAAGGGCTAGCGGGGGGAGGGACCCAGTACTTC.

CDR3 in amino acids: CASSSLVQLSSLGQPQHF. DNA for the CDR3: TGTGCCAGCAGCTCCCTTGTTCAACTTAGCAGCCTCGGCCAGCCCCAGCATTTT. The genes are TRBV7-2 and TRBJ1-5; D ambiguous. Trimming stripped 4 bases from V and 7 bases from J, with 26 bases between. The CDR3 covers 18 residues. Germline V CDR1 and CDR2: SGHTA, FQGNSA.

The chain is built from TRBV18 and TRBJ1-5; the D gene is possibly TRBD1 (5 bases). V was shortened by 1 base and J by 5 bases, with 18 bases between the two germline ends. Germline lookup yields CDR1 KGHSH and CDR2 LQKENI. There are 17 residues in the CDR3. The CDR3 DNA follows: TGTGCCAGCTCACCACGCCTTGAGAACAGGAGGGATCAGCCCCAGCATTTT. It is translated as CASSPRLENRRDQPQHF.

The V and J genes are TRBV19 and TRBJ1-5, with a tentative D call TRBD1 (5 bases). This CDR3 has 13 amino acids. CDR1 is LNHDA and CDR2 is SQIVND in the germline V gene (reference sequence). Trimming cost V 9 bases and J 7 bases, with 16 bases left between them. CDR3 residues: CASDFRVRQPQHF. The CDR3 DNA is TGTGCCAGCGACTTCAGGGTGAGACAGCCCCAGCATTTT.

A note on this clone: The sample contains more than one DNA sequence encoding this CDR3. The chain joins TRBV18 to TRBJ1-5; TRBD1 aligns across 7 bases. The germline V gene encodes CDR1 KGHSH and CDR2 LQKENI. V lost 6 bases, J lost 2 bases, and 4 bases stayed unmatched. The CDR3 runs to 14 residues. The CDR3 region has the DNA TGTGCCAGCTCCCTTGGACAGGGCAATCAGCCCCAGCATTTT. Translation: CASSLGQGNQPQHF.

The chain recombines TRBV30 with TRBJ1-3; the D gene is possibly TRBD1 (5 bases). The germline CDR1 and CDR2 sequences are GTSNPN and SVGIG (reference sequence). V gave up 2 bases and J gave up 0 bases, with 11 bases separating them. This CDR3 spans 15 amino acids. This chain's CDR3 is CAWSPDRTSGNTIYF. DNA for the CDR3: TGTGCCTGGAGTCCCGACAGAACCTCTGGAAACACCATATATTTT.

The chain is built from TRBV6-5 and TRBJ1-4; D possibly corresponds to TRBD1 (5 bases). CDR3 length: 13 residues. CDR1 and CDR2 from the germline V gene are MNHEY and SVGAGI. V dropped 6 bases and J dropped 15 bases, with 20 bases sitting between them. CDR3 loop: CASSLPGQGIMFF. The CDR3 DNA is TGTGCCAGCAGCTTACCCGGTCAGGGAATAATGTTTTTT.

As DNA, the CDR3 is TGTGCCAGCAGGAAGGGGACAGGAGGGGGAGAGCAGTACTTC. This gives the protein CASRKGTGGGEQYF. The chain combines TRBV27 with TRBJ2-7; 8 bases line up with TRBD1. Trimming at V came to 6 bases and at J to 7 bases, leaving 11 bases not matched to a gene. The CDR3 is made up of 14 amino acids. Per germline, CDR1 MNHEY and CDR2 SMNVEV (reference sequence).

V usage is TRBV27 and J usage is TRBJ2-3; D uncertain. This CDR3 contains 14 residues. CDR1 MNHEY and CDR2 SMNVEV come from the germline V gene (reference sequence). V was shortened by 2 bases and J by 8 bases, with 14 bases between the two germline ends. The CDR3 is CASSLNPPYGTQYF. For the CDR3, the DNA is TGTGCCAGCAGTTTAAACCCACCGTACGGTACGCAGTATTTT.

The chain combines TRBV4-3 with TRBJ2-2, with 9 nucleotides matching TRBD2. Losses at the gene ends were 2 bases for V and 1 base for J; bases not matched to a gene: 11. Germline assignment: CDR1 LGHNA and CDR2 YSLEER. The length of the CDR3 is 19 residues. CDR3 sequence (DNA): TGCGCCAGCAGCCAATACCCGGGAGCGGGGGGCTTGAACACCGGGGAGCTGTTTTTT. Translated: CASSQYPGAGGLNTGELFF.

This clone was seen a single time. This chain uses TRBV21-1 with TRBJ1-5; the table's D call of TRBD1 was not tested on the DNA. TRBV21-1 is designated a pseudogene. The CDR3 length is 15 residues. CDR3 nucleotide sequence: TGTGCCAGCAGCGCTGGGACAGGGATCAATCAGCCCCAGCATTTT. Its protein product is CASSAGTGINQPQHF.

This chain connects TRBV19 to TRBJ2-1; 9 positions agree with TRBD1. The germline gives CDR1 LNHDA, CDR2 SQIVND (reference sequence). The V gene end was trimmed by 9 bases and the J gene end by 2 bases; junction bases not matched to a gene: 8. The length of the CDR3 is 15 residues. The CDR3 is CARGETGGTYNEQFF. DNA for the CDR3: TGTGCCAGGGGGGAAACAGGGGGCACCTACAATGAGCAGTTCTTC. Using reference TRBV19 and TRBJ2-1 for the parts outside the CDR3, the full variable domain is DGGITQSPKYLFRKEGQNVTLSCEQNLNHDAMYWYRQDPGQGLRLIYYSQIVNDFQKGDIAEGYSVSREKKESFPLTVTSAQKNPTAFYLCARGETGGTYNEQFFGPGTRLTVL.

This clone was seen just once. This CDR3 reads CASSEDRGHQPQHF. The DNA of the CDR3 is TGTGCCAGCAGTGAAGACAGGGGGCACCAGCCCCAGCATTTT. The V and J genes are TRBV2 and TRBJ1-5, with 9 bases that match TRBD1. The CDR3 extends over 14 amino acids. Germline V gives CDR1 SNHLY, CDR2 FYNNEI. V trimming: 1 base; J trimming: 7 bases; junction bases outside the gene matches: 2.

The chain carries TRBV5-1 and TRBJ2-3, with 9 bases lining up with TRBD2. Germline V gene sequence: CDR1 SGHRS, CDR2 YFSETQ. Germline trimming cut 2 bases from V and 7 bases from J; bases unmatched to any gene: 8. CDR3 size: 15 residues. CDR3 sequence reads: CASSLGGGAGNTQYF. The CDR3 coding sequence is TGCGCCAGCAGCTTAGGCGGGGGGGCAGGAAATACGCAGTATTTT.

The chain has TRBV6-1 and TRBJ1-1; weak D call: TRBD1 (5 bases). This CDR3 spans 11 amino acids. V lost 6 bases and J 6 bases, leaving 8 bases between the germline ends. Germline CDR1 and CDR2: MNHNS and SASEGT. CDR3: CASRGGAEAFF. CDR3 nucleotides: TGTGCCAGCAGGGGGGGAGCTGAAGCTTTCTTT.

This chain connects TRBV7-9 to TRBJ1-3; D possibly corresponds to TRBD1 (6 bases). Germline CDR1 SEHNR, CDR2 FQNEAQ (reference sequence). There are 19 residues in the CDR3. Between the trimmed V and J ends, which lost 4 bases and 0 bases, there was a span of 22 bases. The chain's CDR3 is CASSYTGSLSPISGNTIYF. The CDR3 DNA is TGTGCCAGCAGCTACACAGGGTCCCTCAGTCCTATCTCTGGAAACACCATATATTTT.

J is TRBJ1-5 and V is TRBV2; D is undetermined. V was clipped by 7 bases and J by 4 bases, with 11 bases between them. The CDR3 extends over 13 amino acids. The germline V gene has CDR1 SNHLY and CDR2 FYNNEI. The CDR3 DNA sequence: TGTGCCAGCAAGGAGGGTCGGAATCAGCCCCAGCATTTT. Protein sequence: CASKEGRNQPQHF.

This chain connects TRBV7-9 to TRBJ2-1; D unresolved. V was trimmed by 5 bases and J by 5 bases, leaving 19 bases between them. The germline V gene encodes CDR1 SEHNR and CDR2 FQNEAQ (reference sequence). The CDR3 consists of 16 residues. This CDR3 reads CASSPPVPPLHNEQFF. The CDR3 DNA reads as TGTGCCAGCAGCCCCCCAGTGCCGCCCCTTCACAATGAGCAGTTCTTC.

The CDR3: CASSEQIYYEQYF. CDR3 in DNA: TGTGCCAGTAGTGAACAAATATACTACGAGCAGTACTTC. The V and J genes are TRBV19 and TRBJ2-7; D is undetermined. Looked up from germline, CDR1 is LNHDA and CDR2 is SQIVND (reference sequence). V lost 5 bases and J lost 3, with 11 bases in between. The CDR3 runs to 13 residues.

The chain employs TRBV27 and TRBJ1-1; D is perhaps TRBD1 (6 bases). Deletions cut 6 bases from V and 2 bases from J, with 7 bases between. The CDR3 totals 12 residues. From germline, CDR1 is MNHEY and CDR2 SMNVEV (reference sequence). This CDR3 is CASRDRNTEAFF. The CDR3 nucleotides are TGTGCCAGCAGGGACAGAAACACTGAAGCTTTCTTT.

The V and J genes are TRBV4-3 and TRBJ1-1; 12 bases agree with TRBD1. Germline CDR1 is LGHNA and CDR2 is YSLEER. The V and J ends lost 1 base and 0 bases, in that order; junction bases with no gene match: 6. The CDR3 length is 18 residues. As DNA, the CDR3 is TGCGCCAGCAGCCAAGCTGCCGGGACAGGGGGCATGAACACTGAAGCTTTCTTT. Protein sequence: CASSQAAGTGGMNTEAFF.

This chain connects TRBV19 to TRBJ2-5, with TRBD1 as a possible D gene (6 bases). The CDR3 consists of 15 residues. Per the germline V gene, CDR1 is LNHDA and CDR2 is SQIVND (reference sequence). V dropped 5 bases and J dropped 5 bases, with 18 bases sitting between them. CDR3 sequence (DNA): TGTGCCAGTAGTCTTTCAAGACAGGTGGTGGAGACCCAGTACTTC. Protein sequence: CASSLSRQVVETQYF.

This chain links TRBV5-6 with TRBJ1-1; D perhaps matches TRBD1 (5 bases). V shed 4 bases and J shed 4 bases, with 11 bases lying between them. Germline V CDR1 and CDR2: SGHDT, YYEEEE. The CDR3 is 13 amino acids. CDR3 loop: CASSRNTGTEAFF. The CDR3 bases are TGTGCCAGCAGCCGAAACACAGGCACTGAAGCTTTCTTT. The whole variable domain, filled in from reference TRBV5-6 and TRBJ1-1, reads DAGVTQSPTHLIKTRGQQVTLRCSPKSGHDTVSWYQQALGQGPQFIFQYYEEEERQRGNFPDRFSGHQFPNYSSELNVNALLLGDSALYLCASSRNTGTEAFFGQGTRLTVV.

The chain is built from TRBV25-1 and TRBJ2-3, with 10 bases lining up with TRBD2. The CDR3 covers 15 residues. CDR1 is MGHDK and CDR2 is SYGVNS in the germline V gene. V lost 4 bases and J lost 3; bases outside the gene matches: 4. CDR3 protein: CASSASGGATDTQYF. CDR3 bases: TGTGCCAGCAGTGCTAGCGGGGGAGCTACAGATACGCAGTATTTT.